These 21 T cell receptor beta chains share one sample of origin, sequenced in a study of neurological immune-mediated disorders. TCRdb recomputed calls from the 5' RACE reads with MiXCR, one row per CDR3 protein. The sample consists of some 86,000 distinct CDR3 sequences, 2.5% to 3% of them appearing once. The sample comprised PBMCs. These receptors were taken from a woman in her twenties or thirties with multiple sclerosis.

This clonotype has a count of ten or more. Written as DNA, the CDR3 is TGTGCCAGCAGCGAAAATGGGGGTCGCACAGATACGCAGTATTTT. Encoded protein: CASSENGGRTDTQYF. The genes are TRBV7-3 and TRBJ2-3; D may be TRBD1 or TRBD2 (5 bases each). The CDR3 consists of 15 residues. Germline loops: CDR1 SGHTA, CDR2 FQGTGA. The V and J ends lost 5 bases and 1 base respectively, with 13 bases between them.

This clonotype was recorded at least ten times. The CDR3 DNA reads as TGTGCCAGCAGCTTAAGTAGGCCGCCCGGGACTGAAGCTTTCTTT. Its protein product is CASSLSRPPGTEAFF. The V and J genes are TRBV7-2 and TRBJ1-1; D remains ambiguous. CDR1 and CDR2 from the germline V gene are SGHTA and FQGNSA. Trimming cost V 2 bases and J 5 bases, with 15 bases left between them. The CDR3 spans 15 residues.

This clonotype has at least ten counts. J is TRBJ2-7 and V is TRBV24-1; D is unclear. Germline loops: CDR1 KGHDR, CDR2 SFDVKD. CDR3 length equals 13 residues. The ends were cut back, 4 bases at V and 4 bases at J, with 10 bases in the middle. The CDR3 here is CATSDRNGYEQYF. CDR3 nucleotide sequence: TGTGCCACCAGTGACCGGAACGGGTACGAGCAGTACTTC.

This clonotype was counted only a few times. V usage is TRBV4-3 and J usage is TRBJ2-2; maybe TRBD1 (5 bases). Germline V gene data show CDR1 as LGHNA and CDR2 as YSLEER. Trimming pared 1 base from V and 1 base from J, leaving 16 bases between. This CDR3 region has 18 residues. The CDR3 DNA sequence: TGCGCCAGCAGCCAAGGCCCCCAGGGTGTTGGGAACACCGGGGAGCTGTTTTTT. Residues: CASSQGPQGVGNTGELFF.

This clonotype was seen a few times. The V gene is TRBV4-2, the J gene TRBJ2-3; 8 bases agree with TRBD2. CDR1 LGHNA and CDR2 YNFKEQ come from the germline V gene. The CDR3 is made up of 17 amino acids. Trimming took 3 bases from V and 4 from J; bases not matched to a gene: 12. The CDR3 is CASSQASGRLGADTQYF. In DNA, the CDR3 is TGTGCCAGCAGCCAGGCTAGCGGGCGACTCGGGGCAGATACGCAGTATTTT.

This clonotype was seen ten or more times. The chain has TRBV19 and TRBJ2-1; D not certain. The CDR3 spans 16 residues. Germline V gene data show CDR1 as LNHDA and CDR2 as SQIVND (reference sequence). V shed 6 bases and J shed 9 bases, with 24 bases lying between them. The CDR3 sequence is CASSPFLNPGASEQFF. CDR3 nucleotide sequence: TGTGCCAGTAGCCCCTTTTTAAATCCGGGTGCGAGTGAGCAGTTCTTC.

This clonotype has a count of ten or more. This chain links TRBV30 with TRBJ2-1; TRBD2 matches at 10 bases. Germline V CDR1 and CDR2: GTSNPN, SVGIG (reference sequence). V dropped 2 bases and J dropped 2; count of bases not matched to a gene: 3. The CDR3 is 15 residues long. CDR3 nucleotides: TGTGCCTGGAGTATGCTAGCGGGGGCCTACAATGAGCAGTTCTTC. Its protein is CAWSMLAGAYNEQFF.

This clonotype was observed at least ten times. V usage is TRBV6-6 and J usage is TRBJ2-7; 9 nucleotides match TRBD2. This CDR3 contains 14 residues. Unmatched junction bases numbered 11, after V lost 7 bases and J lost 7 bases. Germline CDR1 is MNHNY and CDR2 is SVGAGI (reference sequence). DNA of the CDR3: TGTGCCAGCATAGACAGCGGGAGGAGTGGTGAGCAGTACTTC. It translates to CASIDSGRSGEQYF.

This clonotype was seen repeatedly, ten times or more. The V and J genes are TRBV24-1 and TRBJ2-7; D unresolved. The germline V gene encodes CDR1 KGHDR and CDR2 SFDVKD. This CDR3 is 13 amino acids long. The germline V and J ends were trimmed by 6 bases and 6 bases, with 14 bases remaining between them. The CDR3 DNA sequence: TGTGCCACCAGTAGGTCTAGGTCGGGCGAGCAGTACTTC. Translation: CATSRSRSGEQYF.

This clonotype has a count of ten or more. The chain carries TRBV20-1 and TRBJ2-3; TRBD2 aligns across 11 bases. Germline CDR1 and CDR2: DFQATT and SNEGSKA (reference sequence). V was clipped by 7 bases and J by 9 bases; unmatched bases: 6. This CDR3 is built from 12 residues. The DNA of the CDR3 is TGCAGTGGAACCACTAGCGGGAGCACGCAGTATTTT. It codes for CSGTTSGSTQYF.

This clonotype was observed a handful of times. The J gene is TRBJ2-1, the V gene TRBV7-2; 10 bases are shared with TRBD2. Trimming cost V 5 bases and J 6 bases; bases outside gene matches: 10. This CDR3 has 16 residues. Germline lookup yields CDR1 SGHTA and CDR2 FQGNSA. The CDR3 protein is CASSRISGRAGNEQFF. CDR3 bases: TGTGCCAGCAGCCGAATAAGCGGGAGGGCCGGCAATGAGCAGTTCTTC.

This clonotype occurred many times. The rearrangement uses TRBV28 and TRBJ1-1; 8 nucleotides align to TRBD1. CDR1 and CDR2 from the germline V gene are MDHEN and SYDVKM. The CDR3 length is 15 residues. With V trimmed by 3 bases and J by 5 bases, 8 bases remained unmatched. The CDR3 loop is CASSFPGQGGTEAFF. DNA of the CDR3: TGTGCCAGCAGTTTCCCCGGACAGGGCGGGACTGAAGCTTTCTTT.

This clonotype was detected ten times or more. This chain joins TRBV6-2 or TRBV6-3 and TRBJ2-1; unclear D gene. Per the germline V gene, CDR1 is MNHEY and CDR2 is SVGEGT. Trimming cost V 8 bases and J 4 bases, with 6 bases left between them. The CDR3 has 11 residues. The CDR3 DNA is TGTGCCAGCCGCTCATACAATGAGCAGTTCTTC. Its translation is CASRSYNEQFF.

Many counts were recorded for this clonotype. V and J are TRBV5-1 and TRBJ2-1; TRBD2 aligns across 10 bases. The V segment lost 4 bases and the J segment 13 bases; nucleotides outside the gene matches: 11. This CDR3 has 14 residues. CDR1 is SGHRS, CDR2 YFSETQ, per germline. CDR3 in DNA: TGCGCCAGCAGCGCGGATGTAGCGGGAGGACGTCAGTTCTTC. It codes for CASSADVAGGRQFF.

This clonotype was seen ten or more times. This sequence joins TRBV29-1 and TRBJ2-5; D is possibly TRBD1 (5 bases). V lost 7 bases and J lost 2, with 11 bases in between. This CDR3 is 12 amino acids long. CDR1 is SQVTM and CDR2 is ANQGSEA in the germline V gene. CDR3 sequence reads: CSGLTVQETQYF. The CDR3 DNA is TGCAGCGGCCTGACAGTTCAAGAGACCCAGTACTTC.

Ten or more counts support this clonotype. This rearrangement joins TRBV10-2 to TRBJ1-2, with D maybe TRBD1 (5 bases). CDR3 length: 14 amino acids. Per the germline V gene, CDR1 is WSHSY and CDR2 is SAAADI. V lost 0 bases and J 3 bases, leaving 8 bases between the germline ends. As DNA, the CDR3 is TGCGCCAGCAGTGAGTCTACAGGAGACTATGGCTACACCTTC. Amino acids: CASSESTGDYGYTF.

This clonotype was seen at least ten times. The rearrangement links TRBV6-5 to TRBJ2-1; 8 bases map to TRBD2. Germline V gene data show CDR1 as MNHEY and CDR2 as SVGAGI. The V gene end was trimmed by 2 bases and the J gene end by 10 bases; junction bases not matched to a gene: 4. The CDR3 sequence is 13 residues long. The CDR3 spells CASSYRGGWEQFF. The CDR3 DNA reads TGTGCCAGCAGTTACCGGGGGGGATGGGAGCAGTTCTTC.

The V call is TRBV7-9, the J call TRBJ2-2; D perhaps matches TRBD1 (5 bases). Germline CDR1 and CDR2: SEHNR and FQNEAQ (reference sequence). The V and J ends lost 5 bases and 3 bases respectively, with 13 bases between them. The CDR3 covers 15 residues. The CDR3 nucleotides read TGTGCCAGCAGCCCTTTACCCAGGGACACCGGGGAGCTGTTTTTT. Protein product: CASSPLPRDTGELFF. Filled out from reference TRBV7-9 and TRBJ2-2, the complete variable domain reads DTGVSQNPRHKITKRGQNVTFRCDPISEHNRLYWYRQTLGQGPEFLTYFQNEAQLEKSRLLSDRFSAERPKGSFSTLEIQRTEQGDSAMYLCASSPLPRDTGELFFGEGSRLTVL.

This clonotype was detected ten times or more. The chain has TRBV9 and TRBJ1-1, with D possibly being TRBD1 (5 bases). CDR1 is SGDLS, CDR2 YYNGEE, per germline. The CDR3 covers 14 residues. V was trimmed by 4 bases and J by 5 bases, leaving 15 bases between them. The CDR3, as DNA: TGTGCCAGCAGCAGACGGGGCTTGATAACTGAAGCTTTCTTT. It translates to CASSRRGLITEAFF.

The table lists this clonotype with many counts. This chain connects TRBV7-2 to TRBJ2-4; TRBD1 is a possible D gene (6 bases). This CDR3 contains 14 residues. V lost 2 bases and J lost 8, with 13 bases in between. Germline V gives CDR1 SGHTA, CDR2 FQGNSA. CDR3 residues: CASSLSRGGDIQYF. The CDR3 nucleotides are TGTGCCAGCAGCTTAAGTCGAGGGGGAGACATTCAGTACTTC. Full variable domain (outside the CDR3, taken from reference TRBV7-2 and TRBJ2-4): GAGVSQSPSNKVTEKGKDVELRCDPISGHTALYWYRQSLGQGLEFLIYFQGNSAPDKSGLPSDRFSAERTGGSVSTLTIQRTQQEDSAVYLCASSLSRGGDIQYFGAGTRLSVL.

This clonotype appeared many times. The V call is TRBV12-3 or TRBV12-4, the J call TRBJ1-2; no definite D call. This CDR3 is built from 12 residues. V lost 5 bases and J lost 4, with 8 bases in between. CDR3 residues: CASSGEVYGYTF. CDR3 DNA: TGTGCCAGCAGTGGGGAGGTCTATGGCTACACCTTC.